One sample yielded the 15 T cell receptor beta chains listed below, sequenced in a study of blood T cells in healthy people across ages. PCR was performed a second time for roughly 7 to 11 cycles using a sample-barcoded 5' primer and a J-beta primer mix. TCRdb re-derived calls from the 5' RACE reads in MiXCR, one entry per CDR3 protein. This table holds about a million distinct CDR3 sequences, more than 30% found once. Sequenced sample: blood. The receptors were gathered from a man aged 18 to 30 in good health.

In its sample, this clonotype was seen a few times. The chain has TRBV20-1 and TRBJ2-2, with D possibly matching TRBD2 (5 bases). Germline values: CDR1 DFQATT, CDR2 SNEGSKA (reference sequence). Trimming stripped 5 bases from V and 4 bases from J, with 11 bases between. The CDR3 has 13 residues. The CDR3 DNA reads TGCAGTGCTGACCGGGATCCCACCGGGGAGCTGTTTTTT. It translates to CSADRDPTGELFF.

The V call is TRBV27, the J call TRBJ2-2; maybe TRBD2 (7 bases). The CDR3 is 15 amino acids. Trimming stripped 8 bases from V and 4 bases from J, with 17 bases between. The V gene's germline CDR1 is MNHEY and CDR2 SMNVEV (reference sequence). The CDR3 reads CASGPGGSFTGELFF. The CDR3 DNA is TGTGCCAGCGGTCCGGGGGGCAGCTTCACCGGGGAGCTGTTTTTT.

The chain joins TRBV11-2 to TRBJ2-1, with 8 bases matching TRBD2. The CDR3 totals 17 residues. The V gene end was trimmed by 2 bases and the J gene end by 7 bases; junction bases not matched to a gene: 13. The germline CDR1 and CDR2 sequences are SGHAT and FQNNGV. CDR3 region: CASSLSRASGLQNEQFF. The CDR3 DNA reads TGTGCCAGCAGCTTAAGTCGGGCTAGCGGGCTCCAAAATGAGCAGTTCTTC.

The chain is built from TRBV20-1 and TRBJ2-1, with D perhaps TRBD2 (6 bases). Trimming took 6 bases from V and 10 from J, leaving 16 bases between them. This CDR3 spans 12 amino acids. CDR1 is DFQATT, CDR2 SNEGSKA, per germline (reference sequence). The CDR3 DNA reads TGCAGTGCCACCGCGGGGCTCGGGGAGCAGTTCTTC. It yields the protein CSATAGLGEQFF.

A few counts support this clonotype. The chain recombines TRBV5-1 with TRBJ1-2; TRBD1 is a possible D gene (5 bases). The V and J ends lost 0 bases and 6 bases respectively, with 15 bases between them. The CDR3 sequence is 15 residues long. From germline, CDR1 is SGHRS and CDR2 YFSETQ. The chain's CDR3 is CASSLEGRGRDGYTF. The CDR3 DNA is TGCGCCAGCAGCTTGGAAGGACGGGGGAGGGATGGCTACACCTTC. The entire variable domain, with the rest obtained from reference TRBV5-1 and TRBJ1-2, is as follows: KAGVTQTPRYLIKTRGQQVTLSCSPISGHRSVSWYQQTPGQGLQFLFEYFSETQRNKGNFPGRFSGRQFSNSRSEMNVSTLELGDSALYLCASSLEGRGRDGYTFGSGTRLTVV.

Concerning this clonotype itself: At one end, the junction sequence differs from germline, possibly due to a read error. The chain carries TRBV7-2 and TRBJ1-6; D is perhaps TRBD1 (5 bases). This CDR3 contains 12 residues. Germline CDR1 is SGHTA and CDR2 is FQGNSA. The CDR3 coding sequence is TGTGCCAGCAGGATAGAGACGGGACCCCCCCACTTT. It translates to CASRIETGPPHF.

This clonotype was detected a few times. The gene calls are TRBV20-1 and TRBJ1-5; no definite D call. This CDR3 is built from 13 residues. Germline lookup yields CDR1 DFQATT and CDR2 SNEGSKA (reference sequence). V gave up 3 bases and J gave up 0 bases, with 6 bases separating them. CDR3 coding DNA: TGCAGTGCTAGCCACAGTAGCAATCAGCCCCAGCATTTT. It specifies CSASHSSNQPQHF.

In this sample, this clonotype turned up a few times. The junction departs from germline at one end; a sequencing error may be responsible. This CDR3 reads CSAQPRTAGYKQYF. CDR3 DNA sequence: TGCAGTGCGCAGCCCCGGACAGCGGGCTACAAGCAGTACTTC. This chain connects TRBV20-1 to TRBJ2-7; D may match TRBD1 or TRBD2 (6 bases each). CDR3 length: 14 amino acids. Germline CDR1 is DFQATT and CDR2 is SNEGSKA (reference sequence).

V is TRBV3-1 and J is TRBJ1-4; D possibly corresponds to TRBD1 (6 bases). Germline CDR1 is LGHDT and CDR2 is YNNKEL (reference sequence). This CDR3 comprises 18 residues. V was clipped by 2 bases and J by 3 bases, with 19 bases between them. CDR3 region: CASSQLRAGAVANEKLFF. CDR3 bases: TGTGCCAGCAGCCAACTTCGGGCAGGGGCCGTGGCTAATGAAAAACTGTTTTTT.

The gene calls are TRBV9 and TRBJ2-2; D not certain. Germline loops: CDR1 SGDLS, CDR2 YYNGEE. V gave up 0 bases and J gave up 9 bases, with 9 bases separating them. This CDR3 is 13 amino acids long. CDR3 region: CASSVGVERELFF. The CDR3 nucleotides are TGTGCCAGCAGCGTAGGGGTTGAAAGGGAGCTGTTTTTT.

This rearrangement joins TRBV29-1 to TRBJ1-1, with D unclear. The CDR3 runs 12 residues. The germline V gene encodes CDR1 SQVTM and CDR2 ANQGSEA. Trimming took off 3 bases at V and 0 bases at J, with 5 bases between the two ends. CDR3 region: CSVEKLNTEAFF. CDR3 nucleotides: TGCAGCGTTGAGAAGCTGAACACTGAAGCTTTCTTT.

This clonotype was picked up a small number of times. The chain is built from TRBV7-9 and TRBJ1-2; 9 bases are shared with TRBD1. V gave up 2 bases and J gave up 6 bases; unmatched junction bases: 7. The CDR3 covers 15 residues. From germline, CDR1 is SEHNR and CDR2 FQNEAQ (reference sequence). The CDR3 DNA follows: TGTGCCAGCAGCTTAATGGGGGGACAGGGCGATGGCTACACCTTC. Protein sequence: CASSLMGGQGDGYTF.

This clonotype was counted a few times. The CDR3 region has the DNA TGTGCCAGCAGTTACCGTAGCGGTGGCACAGATACGCAGTATTTT. This translates into CASSYRSGGTDTQYF. The chain links TRBV6-6 to TRBJ2-3, with D tentatively TRBD2 (6 bases). V shed 2 bases and J shed 1 base, with 10 bases lying between them. This CDR3 has 15 residues. The germline CDR1 and CDR2 sequences are MNHNY and SVGAGI (reference sequence).

The table lists this clonotype with many counts. CDR3 sequence reads: CASSFRQGIQYF. The CDR3 DNA reads TGTGCCAGCAGCTTCCGACAGGGGATCCAGTACTTC. The chain recombines TRBV28 with TRBJ2-5, with 8 nucleotides matching TRBD1. Germline CDR1 is MDHEN and CDR2 is SYDVKM. The ends lost 6 bases at V and 10 bases at J; junction bases unmatched: 7. There are 12 residues in the CDR3.

The CDR3 nucleotides are TGTGCCAGCAGTCGGCAGGGGACAAATGGATACGAGCAGTACTTC. It specifies CASSRQGTNGYEQYF. The V gene is TRBV12-3 or TRBV12-4, the J gene TRBJ2-7; D is perhaps TRBD1 (6 bases). This CDR3 spans 15 amino acids. V lost 5 bases to trimming and J lost 4 bases, with 18 bases between them.